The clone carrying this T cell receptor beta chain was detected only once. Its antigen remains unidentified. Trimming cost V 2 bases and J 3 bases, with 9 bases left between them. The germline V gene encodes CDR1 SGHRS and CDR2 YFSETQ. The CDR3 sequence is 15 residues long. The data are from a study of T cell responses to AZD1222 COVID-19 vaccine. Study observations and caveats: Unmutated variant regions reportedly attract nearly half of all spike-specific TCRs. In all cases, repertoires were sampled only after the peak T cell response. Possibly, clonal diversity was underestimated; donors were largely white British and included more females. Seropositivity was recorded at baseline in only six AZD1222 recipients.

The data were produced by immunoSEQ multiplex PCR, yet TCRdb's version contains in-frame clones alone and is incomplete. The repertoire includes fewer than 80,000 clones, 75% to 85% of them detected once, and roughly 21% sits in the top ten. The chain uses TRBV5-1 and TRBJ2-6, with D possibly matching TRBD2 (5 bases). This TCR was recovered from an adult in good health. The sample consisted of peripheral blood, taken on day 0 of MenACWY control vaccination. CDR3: CASSFEGGGANVLTF. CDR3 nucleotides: TGCGCCAGCAGCTTCGAGGGCGGTGGGGCCAACGTCCTGACTTTC.